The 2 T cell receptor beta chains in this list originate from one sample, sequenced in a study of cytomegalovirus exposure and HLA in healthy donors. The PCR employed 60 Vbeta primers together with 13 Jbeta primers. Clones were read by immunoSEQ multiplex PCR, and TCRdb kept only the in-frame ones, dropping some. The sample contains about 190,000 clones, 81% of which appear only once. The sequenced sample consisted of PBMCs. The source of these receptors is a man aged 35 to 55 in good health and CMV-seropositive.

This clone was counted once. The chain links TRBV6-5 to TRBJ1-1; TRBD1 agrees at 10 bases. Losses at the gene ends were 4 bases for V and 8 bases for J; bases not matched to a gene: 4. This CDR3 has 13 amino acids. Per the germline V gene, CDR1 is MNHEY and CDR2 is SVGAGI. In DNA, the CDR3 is TGTGCCAGCAGTTCGGGGGACAGGGGCGAAGCTTTCTTT. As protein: CASSSGDRGEAFF.

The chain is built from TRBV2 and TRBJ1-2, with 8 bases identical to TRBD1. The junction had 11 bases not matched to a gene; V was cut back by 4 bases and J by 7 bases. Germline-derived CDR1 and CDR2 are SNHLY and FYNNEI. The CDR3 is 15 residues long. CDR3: CASSANHGQGGGYTF. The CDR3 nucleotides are TGTGCCAGCAGTGCTAATCACGGACAGGGTGGTGGCTACACCTTC.